The 3 T cell receptor beta chains reported below all come from one sample, sequenced in a study of OX40 agonist ivuxolimab in advanced cancers. Sequenced by immunoSEQ multiplex PCR; TCRdb stores in-frame clones only, minus some. The repertoire includes 68,000 or so clones, nearly 85% of them detected once, and approximately 10% sits in the top ten. The material was CD4+ or CD8+ T cells sorted from blood, obtained in a trial of the OX40 agonist ivuxolimab. These receptors all stem from an adult with an advanced solid tumor such as melanoma, head and neck, liver or kidney cancer.

The J gene is TRBJ2-7, the V gene TRBV28; 8 nucleotides align to TRBD2. V was pared by 8 bases and J by 4 bases, with 10 bases of the junction left unmatched. Germline V lookup: CDR1 MDHEN, CDR2 SYDVKM. This CDR3 contains 14 residues. The CDR3 coding sequence is TGTGCCAGCGATAGCGGGGCCCCTCTTTACGAGCAGTACGTC. It codes for CASDSGAPLYEQYV.

CDR3 amino acids: CASSPDSWGTPLHF. CDR3 DNA sequence: TGTGCCAGCAGCCCGGACAGTTGGGGGACACCCCTCCACTTT. V is TRBV5-6 and J is TRBJ1-6, with D possibly TRBD1 on 6 matching bases. V was trimmed by 4 bases and J by 11 bases, leaving 16 bases between them. This CDR3 is 14 amino acids long. Germline values: CDR1 SGHDT, CDR2 YYEEEE.

J is TRBJ2-5 and V is TRBV25-1; the D is unclear. The germline V and J ends were trimmed by 2 bases and 0 bases, with 10 bases remaining between them. Germline V gene data show CDR1 as MGHDK and CDR2 as SYGVNS. This CDR3 has 15 residues. The CDR3 protein is CASSEGEGYQETQYF. CDR3 DNA: TGTGCCAGCAGTGAAGGGGAAGGGTACCAAGAGACCCAGTACTTC.